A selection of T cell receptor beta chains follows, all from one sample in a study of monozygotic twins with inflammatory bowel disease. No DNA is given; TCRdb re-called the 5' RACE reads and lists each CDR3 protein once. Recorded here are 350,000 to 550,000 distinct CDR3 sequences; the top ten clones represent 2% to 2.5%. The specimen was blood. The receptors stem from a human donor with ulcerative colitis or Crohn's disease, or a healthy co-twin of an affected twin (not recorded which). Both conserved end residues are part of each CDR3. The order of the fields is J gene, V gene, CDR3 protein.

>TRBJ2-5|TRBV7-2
CASSSARGRSETQYF
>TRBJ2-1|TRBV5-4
CASSPGTGGHNEQFF
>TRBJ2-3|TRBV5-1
CASSFLGLETDTQYF
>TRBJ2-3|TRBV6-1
CASRPSAGASTDTQYF
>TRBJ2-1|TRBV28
CASRPPTGLGRNEQFF
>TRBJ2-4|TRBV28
CASSLSGGGKNIQYF
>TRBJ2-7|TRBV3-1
CASSQEFSGILSYEQYF
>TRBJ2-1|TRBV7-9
CASSILRGKDGEQFF
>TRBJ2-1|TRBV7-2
CASSSGQRNEQFF
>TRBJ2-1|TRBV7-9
CAGSLAASTYYNEQFF
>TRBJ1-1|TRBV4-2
CASSQDSMNTEAFF
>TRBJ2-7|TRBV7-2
CASRSRTGGSEQYF
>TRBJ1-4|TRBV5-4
CASSPGLNEKLFF
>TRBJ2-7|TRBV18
CASSRSSGSSYEQYF
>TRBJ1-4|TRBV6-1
CASSQGTVGDEKLFF
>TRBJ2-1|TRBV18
CASSPNRAYNEQFF
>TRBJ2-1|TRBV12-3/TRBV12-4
CASRKTSGSLEQFF